The rows below give T cell receptor beta chains drawn from one sample of a study of T cells expressing NK-cell markers. Reprocessing the 5' RACE reads, TCRdb reports a single entry for every CDR3 protein and omits DNA. The sample shows roughly 180,000 distinct CDR3 sequences, and less than 20% sits with its ten largest clones. The sequencing sample was made of blood T cells: a sorted CD56 or NKG2C T cell subset, CD4+ or CD8+ T cells, or bulk PBMC T cells (not recorded which). The receptor set was obtained from a woman aged 18-69 years in good health. CDR3s include the opening cysteine and the closing phenylalanine or tryptophan.

CDR3 protein: CASSRGASGSREQFF
V gene: TRBV11-2
J gene: TRBJ2-1

CDR3 protein: CAISNRGEDTGELFF
V gene: TRBV10-3
J gene: TRBJ2-2

CDR3 protein: CSEAGSTDTQYF
V gene: TRBV20-1
J gene: TRBJ2-3

CDR3 protein: CASSQPGLAGDPYNEQFF
V gene: TRBV4-1
J gene: TRBJ2-1

CDR3 protein: CASSGDRGYTGELFF
V gene: TRBV2
J gene: TRBJ2-2

CDR3 protein: CASSLMGLGGTDTQYF
V gene: TRBV7-3
J gene: TRBJ2-3

CDR3 protein: CASSIRGDRGRTYEQYF
V gene: TRBV19
J gene: TRBJ2-7

CDR3 protein: CASSLGPGQSSYNEQFF
V gene: TRBV5-1
J gene: TRBJ2-1

CDR3 protein: CASNLVVGRVYNSPLHF
V gene: TRBV7-9
J gene: TRBJ1-6

CDR3 protein: CASYRGPSYEQYF
V gene: TRBV27
J gene: TRBJ2-7

CDR3 protein: CASSLAPSYTEAFF
V gene: TRBV5-5
J gene: TRBJ1-1

CDR3 protein: CAIEAGGSYNEQFF
V gene: TRBV10-3
J gene: TRBJ2-1

CDR3 protein: CSVSGTATTPYEQYF
V gene: TRBV29-1
J gene: TRBJ2-7

CDR3 protein: CSAYLGGTPYEQYF
V gene: TRBV20-1
J gene: TRBJ2-7

CDR3 protein: CASSPGPPGAGANVLTF
V gene: TRBV5-1
J gene: TRBJ2-6

CDR3 protein: CSARGGGLAGDREQYF
V gene: TRBV20-1
J gene: TRBJ2-7

CDR3 protein: CASSSLLAATQYF
V gene: TRBV12-3/TRBV12-4
J gene: TRBJ2-3

CDR3 protein: CATSEGQGGGYTF
V gene: TRBV24-1
J gene: TRBJ1-2

CDR3 protein: CASSQSPVGQYNYGYTF
V gene: TRBV4-1
J gene: TRBJ1-2

CDR3 protein: CSARPSGRTNNEQFF
V gene: TRBV20-1
J gene: TRBJ2-1

CDR3 protein: CASSFRLVGKDEQFF
V gene: TRBV12-3/TRBV12-4
J gene: TRBJ2-1

CDR3 protein: CASSLAGQRGNSPLHF
V gene: TRBV7-9
J gene: TRBJ1-6

CDR3 protein: CASSLGALAGGFYEQYF
V gene: TRBV28
J gene: TRBJ2-7

CDR3 protein: CASSGTGTANYGYTF
V gene: TRBV5-1
J gene: TRBJ1-2

CDR3 protein: CASSKLQGRGTEAFF
V gene: TRBV6-1
J gene: TRBJ1-1

CDR3 protein: CASSEGLARGSSYEQYF
V gene: TRBV2
J gene: TRBJ2-7

CDR3 protein: CASSPQGSGANVLTF
V gene: TRBV18
J gene: TRBJ2-6

CDR3 protein: CATSDTGTHQPQHF
V gene: TRBV24-1
J gene: TRBJ1-5

CDR3 protein: CASSQPTSGSPEQYF
V gene: TRBV4-2
J gene: TRBJ2-7

CDR3 protein: CSARDGQGEGTIYF
V gene: TRBV20-1
J gene: TRBJ1-3

CDR3 protein: CASSPSLGGGELFF
V gene: TRBV18
J gene: TRBJ2-2

CDR3 protein: CASRVPGRNEQFF
V gene: TRBV25-1
J gene: TRBJ2-1

CDR3 protein: CAWSGGTGGTEKLFF
V gene: TRBV30
J gene: TRBJ1-4

CDR3 protein: CASSLGQEGGYGYTF
V gene: TRBV7-3
J gene: TRBJ1-2

CDR3 protein: CASSLYTSGENF
V gene: TRBV5-6
J gene: TRBJ2-5

CDR3 protein: CASSVAGREYEQYF
V gene: TRBV9
J gene: TRBJ2-7

CDR3 protein: CASSPGTVYEQYF
V gene: TRBV5-1
J gene: TRBJ2-7

CDR3 protein: CASGQTSGAGYEQYF
V gene: TRBV6-1
J gene: TRBJ2-7